These T cell receptor beta chains were read from a single sample in a study of blood T cell repertoires in COVID-19. The data were produced by immunoSEQ multiplex PCR, yet TCRdb's version contains in-frame clones alone and is incomplete. This sample yields about 65,000 clones, of which 75% to 85% are seen a single time; 14% to 15% belongs to the top ten. The specimen was peripheral blood. These receptors all stem from an elderly man with acute or convalescent COVID-19. CDR3s include the opening cysteine and the closing phenylalanine or tryptophan. The size entry is marked missing in some rows and otherwise reads once, few, many or a size class.

J | size | V | CDR3
TRBJ2-1 | NA | TRBV10-3 | CATGTENNEQFF
TRBJ1-1 | few | TRBV10-3 | CAISSPGGTEAFF
TRBJ2-2 | few | TRBV11-2 | CASSLVAGNTGELFF
TRBJ1-1 | NA | TRBV7-9 | CASSNRQGGNTEAFF
TRBJ2-5 | NA | TRBV7-9 | CASSFSQETQYF
TRBJ1-4 | NA | TRBV27 | CASSFQPPGQTEKLFF
TRBJ2-7 | NA | TRBV2 | CASSEREWNYEQYF
TRBJ1-6 | NA | TRBV6-5 | CASSYLKDTRASPLHF
TRBJ1-6 | once | TRBV6-5 | CASSWDNYNSPLHF
TRBJ2-3 | NA | TRBV11-2 | CASSWGQNTDTQYF
TRBJ2-7 | NA | TRBV2 | CASSDQTGAGYEQYF
TRBJ2-5 | NA | TRBV12-3/TRBV12-4 | CASSSGRVETQYF
TRBJ2-7 | NA | TRBV11-3 | CASSPNWGHEQYF
TRBJ1-6 | NA | TRBV6-5 | CASSPSRSYNSPLHF
TRBJ2-1 | NA | TRBV7-4 | CASSFIYLSDRVGYEQFF
TRBJ2-3 | NA | TRBV2 | CASRRLAGHTDTQYF
TRBJ2-3 | NA | TRBV11-3 | CASSLQLTDTQYF
TRBJ2-3 | NA | TRBV9 | CASSPPGGGGLTDTQYF
TRBJ1-3 | NA | TRBV27 | CASSLGGANSGNTIYF
TRBJ1-1 | NA | TRBV6-5 | CASSYSRHQNTEAFF
TRBJ1-5 | NA | TRBV6-5 | CASSSGQGGNQPQHF
TRBJ2-7 | few | TRBV18 | CASSPGGASGGYEQYF
TRBJ2-3 | NA | TRBV7-2 | CASSPSGGTDTQYF
TRBJ1-4 | NA | TRBV5-1 | CASSLAAGANEKLFF
TRBJ2-7 | NA | TRBV6-5 | CASSYSSRGSEEQYF
TRBJ1-2 | NA | TRBV3-1/TRBV3-2 | CASSREGASYGYTF
TRBJ1-6 | few | TRBV5-1 | CASSQNRPRYNSPLHF
TRBJ2-4 | NA | TRBV29-1 | CSAGYVAALAKNIQYF
TRBJ1-1 | NA | TRBV5-1 | CASSEGENTEAFF
TRBJ2-2 | NA | TRBV2 | CASSEARWAGELFF
TRBJ2-3 | NA | TRBV6-1 | CASSEARYYGTGASDTQYF